The clone carrying this TCR beta chain has only one observation. This record belongs to a study of blood T cell repertoires in COVID-19. Study-level background: Researchers got acute and convalescent COVID-19 samples from the United States, Italy and Spain. Sources were T cells, B-cell-depleted T cells, or PBMCs; the material itself was cDNA or gDNA.

Authors' data handling: Quantification of nucleated cells was approximated via reference gene primer amplification. Method: immunoSEQ multiplex PCR; TCRdb's copy keeps in-frame clones and lacks some. V, J and clone size reflect that table, while D and trimming were determined from the DNA. The table lists roughly 410,000 clones, about 90% of them singletons. Seattle patients were enrolled during active infection and followed longitudinally. Deletions cut 6 bases from V and 6 bases from J, with 14 bases between. Germline CDR1 is SNHLY and CDR2 is FYNNEI. There are 13 residues in the CDR3. The sample consisted of peripheral blood. The chain couples TRBV2 to TRBJ1-1; TRBD1 might be the D (6 bases). The TCR comes from a woman aged 60-75 years with COVID-19, enrolled during active disease. CDR3 sequence: CASRRTAPAEAFF. The CDR3 coding sequence is TGTGCCAGCAGAAGGACAGCGCCGGCTGAAGCTTTCTTT.